These 27 T cell receptor beta chains were sequenced from one sample in a study of molecular identifiers for immune sequencing clone quantification. One entry per CDR3 protein, called by TCRdb with MiXCR from the PCR reads. Of around 470,000 distinct CDR3 sequences listed, around 23% are singletons. Material: naive CD8+ T cells from blood, with Jurkat cell RNA spiked in. The subset was: FACS-sorted CD8+CD4-CCR7+CD45RA+ naive T cells. The receptors come from a human donor in good health. Some libraries in this study had Jurkat cell RNA spiked in.

V gene TRBV7-8 combines with J gene TRBJ1-2; 9 nucleotides match TRBD1. CDR1 and CDR2 (germline): SGHVS, FQNEAQ. The trim removed 6 bases at V and 4 bases at J, leaving 3 bases unmatched. CDR3 size: 13 residues. CDR3 nucleotides: TGTGCCAGCAGGACGGACAGGGGCTATGGCTACACCTTC. Translating it yields CASRTDRGYGYTF.

The gene calls are TRBV10-3 and TRBJ2-3; D is uncertain. Germline values: CDR1 ENHRY, CDR2 SYGVKD. The CDR3 is made up of 15 amino acids. V gave up 0 bases and J gave up 2 bases, with 9 bases separating them. The DNA for the CDR3 is TGTGCCATCAGTGAGTCAAACGCCTTCACAGATACGCAGTATTTT. The encoded protein is CAISESNAFTDTQYF.

The V gene is TRBV29-1, the J gene TRBJ2-7; D is perhaps TRBD2 (6 bases). From germline, CDR1 is SQVTM and CDR2 ANQGSEA. The CDR3 runs to 12 residues. The V end lost 6 bases, the J end lost 5 bases, and 14 bases lay between the germline ends. CDR3 coding DNA: TGCAGCGTGGCGGGACTTAATAACGAGCAGTACTTC. Translated: CSVAGLNNEQYF.

J is TRBJ2-7 and V is TRBV2; the match to TRBD2 covers 8 bases. Germline-derived CDR1 and CDR2 are SNHLY and FYNNEI. V was clipped by 5 bases and J by 0 bases; unmatched bases: 6. CDR3 length: 15 amino acids. The CDR3 bases are TGTGCCAGCAGTAATCAGCGGGAGTACTCCTACGAGCAGTACTTC. As protein: CASSNQREYSYEQYF.

This clonotype was picked up a small number of times. The rearrangement uses TRBV3-1 and TRBJ2-5; D ambiguous. The V end was cut by 1 base, the J end by 6 bases, with 12 bases between. The CDR3 runs 14 residues. From germline, CDR1 is LGHDT and CDR2 YNNKEL (reference sequence). The DNA for the CDR3 is TGTGCCAGCAGCCAAGCAGTAGCCCGGAAGACCCAGTACTTC. This sequence encodes CASSQAVARKTQYF.

The rearrangement links TRBV6-6 to TRBJ2-7; maybe TRBD1 (6 bases). CDR1 and CDR2 from the germline V gene are MNHNY and SVGAGI (reference sequence). The CDR3 runs to 14 residues. V dropped 6 bases and J dropped 7 bases, with 19 bases sitting between them. CDR3 loop: CASRDIAGVREQYF. CDR3 nucleotides: TGTGCCAGCAGGGATATAGCAGGGGTTCGGGAGCAGTACTTC.

There are a few counts of this clonotype. The gene calls are TRBV7-6 and TRBJ2-2, with 9 bases lining up with TRBD2. J was trimmed by 7 bases and V by 4 bases; bases with no gene match: 13. Germline CDR1 is SGHVS and CDR2 is FNYEAQ. The CDR3 totals 17 residues. The CDR3 here is CASSSGELSGGVGELFF. CDR3 nucleotides: TGTGCCAGCAGCTCCGGAGAGCTTAGCGGGGGTGTCGGGGAGCTGTTTTTT. The full variable domain, in which reference TRBV7-6 and TRBJ2-2 provide the parts outside the CDR3, is GAGVSQSPRYKVTKRGQDVALRCDPISGHVSLYWYRQALGQGPEFLTYFNYEAQQDKSGLPNDRFSAERPEGSISTLTIQRTEQRDSAMYRCASSSGELSGGVGELFFGEGSRLTVL.

This sequence joins TRBV7-4 and TRBJ2-7, with D unresolved. The germline V gene has CDR1 SGHVT and CDR2 SQSDAQ. The ends were cut back, 4 bases at V and 5 bases at J, with 9 bases in the middle. The CDR3 contains 12 residues. CDR3 nucleotides: TGTGCCAGCAGCTCCCACCCAGACGAGCAGTACTTC. Residues: CASSSHPDEQYF.

Ten or more counts support this clonotype. CDR3 loop: CASSQSGQTTTEAFF. In DNA, the CDR3 is TGCGCCAGCAGTCAATCGGGACAAACGACCACTGAAGCTTTCTTT. V gene TRBV23-1 combines with J gene TRBJ1-1; D might be TRBD1 (6 bases). TRBV23-1 is an ORF, and what it does is uncertain. V lost 0 bases to trimming and J lost 4 bases, with 12 bases between them. The CDR3 length is 15 residues.

The CDR3 DNA sequence: TGTGCCAGCAGCCAAGAAATGAGGGGCAGGACAAGCACAGATACGCAGTATTTT. It yields the protein CASSQEMRGRTSTDTQYF. The V and J genes are TRBV4-2 and TRBJ2-3; D is perhaps TRBD1 or TRBD2 (5 bases each). Germline CDR1 and CDR2: LGHNA and YNFKEQ. The CDR3 sequence is 18 residues long. Trimming took 0 bases from V and 0 from J, leaving 16 bases between them.

A remark on this clonotype: A much larger clone differs by one base, so this may be a read error. The chain carries TRBV4-3 and TRBJ1-1; no firm D call. Germline V CDR1 and CDR2: LGHNA, YSLEER. The CDR3 spans 16 residues. This CDR3 is CASSQDLVQSYTEAYF. CDR3 in DNA: TGCGCCAGCAGCCAAGATTTAGTACAGTCGTACACTGAAGCTTACTTT.

This clonotype occurred many times. V usage is TRBV29-1 and J usage is TRBJ1-2, with D tentatively TRBD1 (6 bases). This CDR3 has 14 residues. Germline lookup yields CDR1 SQVTM and CDR2 ANQGSEA. The V end was cut by 6 bases, the J end by 3 bases, with 17 bases between. The chain's CDR3 is CSVVPQGTHYGYTF. The DNA of the CDR3 is TGCAGCGTCGTGCCACAGGGCACCCACTATGGCTACACCTTC.

The chain recombines TRBV30 with TRBJ1-1; D perhaps matches TRBD1 (6 bases). This CDR3 contains 15 residues. The V end lost 0 bases, the J end lost 5 bases, and 16 bases lay between the germline ends. In germline, CDR1 is GTSNPN, CDR2 SVGIG (reference sequence). The CDR3 loop reads CAWSVLGEGGTEAFF. The CDR3 DNA sequence: TGTGCCTGGAGTGTACTAGGGGAGGGGGGAACTGAAGCTTTCTTT.

The rearrangement uses TRBV10-3 and TRBJ1-1, with 8 bases aligning to TRBD1. The germline gives CDR1 ENHRY, CDR2 SYGVKD. Trimming removed 7 bases from V and 0 bases from J; junction bases left unmatched: 7. The CDR3 sequence is 15 residues long. CDR3 DNA sequence: TGTGCCATCATCGGAGGACAGGGATTGAACACTGAAGCTTTCTTT. Its translation is CAIIGGQGLNTEAFF.

This clonotype showed up many times. This sequence joins TRBV3-1 and TRBJ2-7; unclear D gene. CDR1 is LGHDT, CDR2 YNNKEL, per germline (reference sequence). Trimming stripped 6 bases from V and 1 base from J, with 10 bases between. The CDR3 length is 13 residues. DNA for the CDR3: TGTGCCAGCAGTGTCGGGCCTTCCTACGAGCAGTACTTC. Amino acids: CASSVGPSYEQYF.

This clonotype was seen a handful of times. The chain carries TRBV7-2 and TRBJ1-3; maybe TRBD1 (5 bases). The CDR3 extends over 16 amino acids. CDR1 is SGHTA, CDR2 FQGNSA, per germline. The V and J ends lost 1 base and 0 bases respectively, with 10 bases between them. The DNA for the CDR3 is TGTGCCAGCAGCTTAGAGCAGGGCTACTCTGGAAACACCATATATTTT. Amino acids: CASSLEQGYSGNTIYF. Filled out from reference TRBV7-2 and TRBJ1-3, the complete variable domain reads GAGVSQSPSNKVTEKGKDVELRCDPISGHTALYWYRQSLGQGLEFLIYFQGNSAPDKSGLPSDRFSAERTGGSVSTLTIQRTQQEDSAVYLCASSLEQGYSGNTIYFGEGSWLTVV.

This clonotype showed up just a few times. CDR3 coding DNA: TGTGCCAGCAGCTCCGGGAATGAAAAACTGTTTTTT. Its protein product is CASSSGNEKLFF. V gene TRBV5-4 combines with J gene TRBJ1-4; D remains ambiguous. The CDR3 extends over 12 amino acids. Trimming removed 3 bases at V and 5 bases at J, with 5 bases between. Germline V gives CDR1 SGHNT, CDR2 YYREEE (reference sequence).

Note on this clonotype: The junction departs from the called germline gene at one end, perhaps through a read error. The chain combines TRBV29-1 with TRBJ2-2; tentatively, D is TRBD1 or TRBD2 (5 bases each). The CDR3 runs to 15 residues. CDR1 SQVTM and CDR2 ANQGSEA come from the germline V gene. Here the CDR3 DNA reads TGCCGCGTTGCCGGGCCCGCTCCGCCCCCCGGGGCGCTGTTTTTT. Translation gives CRVAGPAPPPGALFF.

This clonotype has more than one count but fewer than ten. The chain carries TRBV27 and TRBJ2-2; TRBD1 agrees at 8 bases. CDR3 length equals 13 residues. Germline CDR1 is MNHEY and CDR2 is SMNVEV (reference sequence). Unmatched junction bases numbered 8, after V lost 4 bases and J lost 13 bases. CDR3 residues: CASSSDRQGMLFF. The CDR3, as DNA: TGTGCCAGCAGTTCCGATCGACAGGGGATGCTGTTTTTT.

This clonotype was found many times. The V gene is TRBV6-6, the J gene TRBJ1-1; TRBD1 is a possible D gene (5 bases). CDR1 is MNHNY and CDR2 is SVGAGI in the germline V gene (reference sequence). The CDR3 is 14 amino acids. V lost 5 bases to trimming and J lost 4 bases, with 14 bases between them. In DNA, the CDR3 is TGTGCCAGCAGTGAAGACAGACCCGGCACTGAAGCTTTCTTT. Residues: CASSEDRPGTEAFF.

The J gene is TRBJ1-2, the V gene TRBV5-6; D is uncertain. Germline values: CDR1 SGHDT, CDR2 YYEEEE. This CDR3 spans 15 amino acids. Trimming stripped 0 bases from V and 5 bases from J, with 14 bases between. The CDR3 reads CASSLDVQAYYGYTF. CDR3 in DNA: TGTGCCAGCAGCTTGGATGTCCAGGCCTATTATGGCTACACCTTC. Supplemented by reference TRBV5-6 and TRBJ1-2, the full variable domain reads DAGVTQSPTHLIKTRGQQVTLRCSPKSGHDTVSWYQQALGQGPQFIFQYYEEEERQRGNFPDRFSGHQFPNYSSELNVNALLLGDSALYLCASSLDVQAYYGYTFGSGTRLTVV.

This clonotype came up a few times. The chain carries TRBV6-2 or TRBV6-3 and TRBJ2-5, with 10 positions matching TRBD2. Per germline, CDR1 MNHEY and CDR2 SVGEGT. Unmatched junction bases numbered 5, after V lost 10 bases and J lost 3 bases. This CDR3 comprises 13 residues. CDR3 loop: CATRSGGEETQYF. In DNA, the CDR3 is TGTGCCACCAGGAGCGGGGGGGAAGAGACCCAGTACTTC.

This clonotype was seen ten or more times. The V call is TRBV12-3 or TRBV12-4, the J call TRBJ2-2; D is perhaps TRBD1 (5 bases). The CDR3 runs to 15 residues. Trimming stripped 3 bases from V and 5 bases from J, with 13 bases between. The CDR3 protein is CASSFPRDGTGELFF. Written as DNA, the CDR3 is TGTGCCAGCAGTTTTCCCAGGGATGGGACCGGGGAGCTGTTTTTT.

V gene TRBV7-6 combines with J gene TRBJ2-5; TRBD2 aligns across 12 bases. The length of the CDR3 is 15 residues. Germline-derived CDR1 and CDR2 are SGHVS and FNYEAQ. Germline trimming cut 1 base from V and 9 bases from J; bases unmatched to any gene: 6. CDR3 sequence reads: CASSLDPSGGEPQYF. As DNA, the CDR3 is TGTGCCAGCAGCTTAGATCCTAGCGGGGGGGAGCCCCAGTACTTC.

This clonotype has at least ten counts. The chain combines TRBV12-3 or TRBV12-4 with TRBJ2-3; 8 nucleotides match TRBD1. Trimming cost V 3 bases and J 2 bases; bases outside gene matches: 7. The CDR3 is 16 residues long. The chain's CDR3 is CASSFPGTGNTDTQYF. The CDR3 DNA reads as TGTGCCAGCAGTTTCCCCGGGACAGGTAACACAGATACGCAGTATTTT.

This clonotype was recorded a few times. V is TRBV5-1 and J is TRBJ2-5; D remains ambiguous. The CDR3 covers 13 residues. Looked up from germline, CDR1 is SGHRS and CDR2 is YFSETQ. Trimming took 4 bases from V and 0 from J, leaving 7 bases between them. The CDR3 loop is CASSPGYQETQYF. CDR3 nucleotides: TGCGCCAGCAGCCCTGGGTACCAAGAGACCCAGTACTTC.

Points on this clonotype: A much larger clone differs by one base, so this may be a read error. No conserved phenylalanine or tryptophan ends this CDR3, so it is likely a read error. The chain employs TRBV2 and TRBJ1-2; D gene ambiguous. The ends were cut back, 7 bases at V and 4 bases at J, with 16 bases in the middle. The germline V gene encodes CDR1 SNHLY and CDR2 FYNNEI. This CDR3 comprises 14 residues. The CDR3 coding sequence is TGTGCCAGCACGGTCGGGCAGGCACGCTATGGCTACACCTAC. Amino acid sequence: CASTVGQARYGYTY.